The 30 T cell receptor beta chains below were found in one sample sequenced in a study of human T cells and chemical hapten exposure. Described time point: patch test 1, 2 weeks after DPC sensitization. The treatment was: therapeutic diphenylcyclopropenone sensitization with weekly scalp DPC. From the RACE reads, TCRdb called clonotypes with MiXCR, one entry per CDR3 protein. Altogether 95,000 or so distinct CDR3 sequences are present, 8% to 11% being singletons, with the ten largest covering 2.2%. Sequenced here: whole blood, sampled in connection with sensitization to the hapten diphenylcyclopropenone (DPC). All receptors come from a man aged 40-49 years with alopecia areata. Some clones in this sample may be carry-over from other donors' samples.

This clonotype was seen more than once but under ten times. The chain joins TRBV14 to TRBJ2-2; D not resolved. V was shortened by 4 bases and J by 6 bases, with 9 bases between the two germline ends. Germline-derived CDR1 and CDR2 are SGHDN and FVKESK. The CDR3 covers 13 residues. The CDR3 reads CASSRASPGELFF. The CDR3 nucleotides read TGTGCCAGCAGCCGGGCGTCTCCCGGGGAGCTGTTTTTT.

This clonotype has only a few counts. The J gene is TRBJ2-1, the V gene TRBV5-1; a possible D gene is TRBD2 (5 bases). The CDR3 runs to 13 residues. Trimming took 5 bases from V and 6 from J, leaving 12 bases between them. The germline V gene encodes CDR1 SGHRS and CDR2 YFSETQ. In DNA, the CDR3 is TGCGCCAGCAGGACTACCCAGGCCAATGAGCAGTTCTTC. This translates into CASRTTQANEQFF.

This chain uses TRBV28 with TRBJ2-7; 8 nucleotides agree with TRBD1. CDR1 is MDHEN and CDR2 is SYDVKM in the germline V gene. V lost 11 bases to trimming and J lost 1 base; unmatched junction nucleotides: 7. The CDR3 covers 13 residues. The DNA of the CDR3 is TGTGCCTGGGGGACAGGTATTTCCTACGAGCAGTACTTC. Translating gives CAWGTGISYEQYF.

This clonotype appeared a few times. The genes are TRBV2 and TRBJ2-1; D perhaps matches TRBD1 (7 bases). This CDR3 contains 14 residues. Germline V gene sequence: CDR1 SNHLY, CDR2 FYNNEI. Trimming took 10 bases from V and 7 from J, leaving 20 bases between them. As DNA, the CDR3 is TGTGCCAACAACCGAGGGGGCGGGGAGAATGAGCAGTTCTTC. Translation: CANNRGGGENEQFF.

In its sample, this clonotype was seen many times. V is TRBV12-3 or TRBV12-4 and J is TRBJ1-1; the match to TRBD1 covers 8 bases. The CDR3 runs to 14 residues. V shed 5 bases and J 7 bases; nucleotides not matched to a gene: 9. The CDR3 spells CASSMWQGAVEAFF. The CDR3 DNA is TGTGCCAGCAGTATGTGGCAGGGGGCGGTTGAAGCTTTCTTT.

This sequence joins TRBV28 and TRBJ2-1, with TRBD1 identical over 10 bases. V lost 5 bases to trimming and J lost 6 bases; unmatched junction nucleotides: 10. CDR3 length equals 16 residues. Germline V CDR1 and CDR2: MDHEN, SYDVKM. CDR3 nucleotides: TGTGCCAGCAGTCCGATACCGGGACAGGGGAGCAATGAGCAGTTCTTC. This encodes CASSPIPGQGSNEQFF. Using reference TRBV28 and TRBJ2-1 for the parts outside the CDR3, the full variable domain is DVKVTQSSRYLVKRTGEKVFLECVQDMDHENMFWYRQDPGLGLRLIYFSYDVKMKEKGDIPEGYSVSREKKERFSLILESASTNQTSMYLCASSPIPGQGSNEQFFGPGTRLTVL.

The gene calls are TRBV5-1 and TRBJ1-4; possible D gene TRBD1, 5 bases. The CDR3 runs to 17 residues. The germline gives CDR1 SGHRS, CDR2 YFSETQ. V lost 0 bases and J 2 bases, leaving 14 bases between the germline ends. CDR3 region: CASSLVPGFGTNEKLFF. DNA for the CDR3: TGCGCCAGCAGCTTGGTTCCAGGGTTTGGCACTAATGAAAAACTGTTTTTT.

This clonotype was counted between two and nine times. The genes are TRBV3-1 and TRBJ2-3; 12 positions match TRBD2. Germline V gene lookup returns CDR1 LGHDT and CDR2 YNNKEL (reference sequence). This CDR3 region has 18 residues. V trimming: 4 bases; J trimming: 3 bases; junction bases outside the gene matches: 11. CDR3 region: CASSPRRTTSGSTDTQYF. The CDR3 nucleotides are TGTGCCAGCAGCCCGAGACGGACGACTAGCGGGAGTACAGATACGCAGTATTTT.

The J gene is TRBJ1-1, the V gene TRBV7-2; D is perhaps TRBD1 (5 bases). From germline, CDR1 is SGHTA and CDR2 FQGNSA. This CDR3 is built from 14 residues. V lost 4 bases, J lost 7 bases, and 16 bases lay in between. CDR3 sequence (DNA): TGTGCCAGCAGCTATGAGCCGGGGCATAGTGAAGCTTTCTTT. Translation gives CASSYEPGHSEAFF.

The sample holds a few counts of this clonotype. The J gene is TRBJ2-1, the V gene TRBV7-6, with D unclear. Trimming took off 0 bases at V and 0 bases at J, with 9 bases between the two ends. Germline V CDR1 and CDR2: SGHVS, FNYEAQ. CDR3 length equals 16 residues. CDR3 residues: CASSLASESSYNEQFF. CDR3 nucleotide sequence: TGTGCCAGCAGCTTAGCTTCGGAAAGCTCCTACAATGAGCAGTTCTTC.

Concerning this clonotype itself: A clone one base away is much larger, so this may be a read error. The chain joins TRBV7-9 to TRBJ1-5; a weak D match, TRBD1 (6 bases). Germline V CDR1 and CDR2: SEHNR, FQNEAQ (reference sequence). The CDR3 totals 15 residues. The chain's CDR3 is CASSLIGGANQPKHF. CDR3 bases: TGTGCCAGCAGCTTAATTGGGGGGGCCAATCAGCCCAAGCATTTT.

The chain is built from TRBV29-1 and TRBJ2-1; tentatively, D is TRBD2 (6 bases). CDR1 is SQVTM and CDR2 is ANQGSEA in the germline V gene. The V end lost 3 bases, the J end lost 10 bases, and 13 bases lay between the germline ends. The CDR3 contains 12 residues. The CDR3 nucleotides are TGCAGCGTTGAGATATCCCTAGCGGAGCAGTTCTTC. This translates into CSVEISLAEQFF.

V usage is TRBV7-9 and J usage is TRBJ1-1; no clear D gene. V lost 1 base and J lost 7, with 10 bases in between. The CDR3 length is 13 residues. From germline, CDR1 is SEHNR and CDR2 FQNEAQ (reference sequence). The CDR3 reads CASSLDLGGEAFF. In DNA form, the CDR3 reads TGTGCCAGCAGCTTAGATCTAGGCGGTGAAGCTTTCTTT.

This clonotype was counted many times. V and J are TRBV29-1 and TRBJ1-2; D possibly corresponds to TRBD1 (6 bases). The V end lost 4 bases, the J end lost 8 bases, and 14 bases lay between the germline ends. Germline V lookup: CDR1 SQVTM, CDR2 ANQGSEA. The CDR3 has 12 residues. The CDR3 loop is CSVVGRGRGYTF. The CDR3 DNA reads TGCAGCGTTGTGGGCAGGGGTCGCGGCTACACCTTC.

This clonotype was counted at least ten times. The rearrangement links TRBV7-9 to TRBJ1-6, with D tentatively TRBD1 (5 bases). Trimming removed 1 base from V and 10 bases from J, with 11 bases in between. The germline V gene encodes CDR1 SEHNR and CDR2 FQNEAQ (reference sequence). This CDR3 region has 14 residues. The CDR3 DNA reads TGTGCCAGCAGCTTAGTCGCCAGGGAATCACCCCTCCACTTT. Its protein product is CASSLVARESPLHF.

This clonotype has just a few counts. The chain combines TRBV20-1 with TRBJ2-3; D gene ambiguous. CDR1 and CDR2 from the germline V gene are DFQATT and SNEGSKA (reference sequence). V lost 7 bases and J lost 1, with 12 bases in between. The CDR3 is made up of 13 amino acids. As DNA, the CDR3 is TGCAGTGGGGCCATCAGTGGCACAGATACGCAGTATTTT. Residues: CSGAISGTDTQYF.

This clonotype was detected many times. The V gene is TRBV6-2 or TRBV6-3, the J gene TRBJ2-7; D assignment may be TRBD1 or TRBD2 (5 bases each). There are 13 residues in the CDR3. CDR1 and CDR2 (germline): MNHEY, SVGEGT. Trimming removed 5 bases from V and 2 bases from J, with 10 bases in between. The CDR3 region is CASSHGAAYEQYV. Written as DNA, the CDR3 is TGTGCCAGCAGTCACGGGGCAGCCTACGAGCAGTACGTC.

V is TRBV6-5 and J is TRBJ2-6; TRBD1 agrees at 10 bases. Looked up from germline, CDR1 is MNHEY and CDR2 is SVGAGI. Trimming at V came to 4 bases and at J to 0 bases, leaving 0 bases not matched to a gene. CDR3 length: 16 residues. The CDR3 region is CASSWTGGSGANVLTF. DNA of the CDR3: TGTGCCAGCAGTTGGACAGGGGGCTCTGGGGCCAACGTCCTGACTTTC.

This clonotype was seen more than once but under ten times. The rearrangement uses TRBV2 and TRBJ2-3, with 7 positions matching TRBD2. The junction had 10 bases not matched to a gene; V was cut back by 3 bases and J by 1 base. The CDR3 spans 17 residues. The germline gives CDR1 SNHLY, CDR2 FYNNEI. Here the CDR3 DNA reads TGTGCCAGCAGTGACCCCCTAGCGGCCACTGGCACAGATACGCAGTATTTT. This codes for CASSDPLAATGTDTQYF. Full variable domain (outside the CDR3, taken from reference TRBV2 and TRBJ2-3): EPEVTQTPSHQVTQMGQEVILRCVPISNHLYFYWYRQILGQKVEFLVSFYNNEISEKSEIFDDQFSVERPDGSNFTLKIRSTKLEDSAMYFCASSDPLAATGTDTQYFGPGTRLTVL.

The chain joins TRBV7-2 to TRBJ1-5; D unclear. Germline CDR1 is SGHTA and CDR2 is FQGNSA. Between the trimmed V and J ends, which lost 3 bases and 2 bases, there was a span of 11 bases. The CDR3 covers 15 residues. CDR3: CASSLVFGGNQPQHF. CDR3 nucleotide sequence: TGTGCCAGCAGCTTGGTTTTTGGGGGCAATCAGCCCCAGCATTTT. Using reference TRBV7-2 and TRBJ1-5 for the parts outside the CDR3, the full variable domain is GAGVSQSPSNKVTEKGKDVELRCDPISGHTALYWYRQSLGQGLEFLIYFQGNSAPDKSGLPSDRFSAERTGGSVSTLTIQRTQQEDSAVYLCASSLVFGGNQPQHFGDGTRLSIL.

This clonotype was recorded many times. The rearrangement links TRBV5-1 to TRBJ2-1; D gene uncertain. Trimming pared 5 bases from V and 0 bases from J, leaving 9 bases between. This CDR3 spans 14 amino acids. CDR1 and CDR2 from the germline V gene are SGHRS and YFSETQ. CDR3 in amino acids: CASRPASSYNEQFF. The CDR3 DNA is TGCGCCAGCAGGCCGGCCTCCTCCTACAATGAGCAGTTCTTC.

This clonotype was observed many times. This chain links TRBV28 with TRBJ2-7; TRBD1 is a possible D gene (5 bases). The CDR3 sequence is 12 residues long. The V end lost 4 bases, the J end lost 6 bases, and 10 bases lay between the germline ends. Germline V gives CDR1 MDHEN, CDR2 SYDVKM. The CDR3: CASSSTAFEQYF. The CDR3 DNA reads TGTGCCAGCAGTTCGACAGCGTTCGAGCAGTACTTC.

This clonotype has ten or more counts. This rearrangement joins TRBV6-1 to TRBJ1-4; 8 bases are shared with TRBD1. Germline assignment: CDR1 MNHNS and CDR2 SASEGT. The CDR3 has 15 residues. J was trimmed by 0 bases and V by 10 bases; bases with no gene match: 7. CDR3: CATMTGDATNEKLFF. CDR3 DNA: TGTGCCACCATGACAGGGGACGCAACTAATGAAAAACTGTTTTTT.

This clonotype came up a few times. This chain links TRBV7-2 with TRBJ2-7; 8 nucleotides line up with TRBD1. Germline values: CDR1 SGHTA, CDR2 FQGNSA. The V and J ends lost 5 bases and 6 bases, in that order; junction bases with no gene match: 3. This CDR3 is 12 amino acids long. This CDR3 is CASSRTGSEQYV. Here the CDR3 DNA reads TGTGCCAGCAGCCGGACAGGGTCCGAGCAGTACGTC.

This clonotype was picked up a small number of times. This chain uses TRBV3-2 with TRBJ1-5; TRBD1, as called in the table, went unchecked against the DNA. TRBV3-2 is an annotated pseudogene. The CDR3 is 18 residues long. CDR3 nucleotides: TGTGCCAGCAGCCAAGAGAATCCGGTAAAGGGGGCTAGTCAGCCCCAGCATTTT. The encoded protein is CASSQENPVKGASQPQHF.

This clonotype was recorded a few times. CDR3 residues: CASSISAGDTIYNEQFF. CDR3 nucleotides: TGTGCCAGTAGTATTAGTGCGGGGGACACAATTTACAATGAGCAGTTCTTC. The chain has TRBV19 and TRBJ2-1; weak D call: TRBD2 (7 bases). CDR1 is LNHDA, CDR2 SQIVND, per germline (reference sequence). V was clipped by 3 bases and J by 4 bases, with 19 bases between them. This CDR3 is built from 17 residues.

The chain couples TRBV6-2 or TRBV6-3 to TRBJ1-1, with D tentatively TRBD1 (6 bases). V lost 7 bases, J lost 5 bases, and 20 bases lay in between. Germline CDR1 MNHEY, CDR2 SVGEGT. CDR3 size: 15 residues. In nucleotides, the CDR3 is TGTGCCAGCAACGGAGCCTTTGGCAGGGGAACTGAAGCTTTCTTT. It codes for CASNGAFGRGTEAFF.

This clonotype was recorded a few times. The gene calls are TRBV4-3 and TRBJ2-7; TRBD1 matches 7 bases. The V and J ends lost 0 bases and 0 bases, in that order; junction bases with no gene match: 2. The CDR3 loop spans 15 amino acids. Germline CDR1 is LGHNA and CDR2 is YSLEER. CDR3 region: CASSQEGQSSYEQYV. The DNA of the CDR3 is TGCGCCAGCAGCCAAGAGGGACAGAGCTCCTACGAGCAGTACGTC.

A few counts support this clonotype. The chain recombines TRBV9 with TRBJ2-1; D may match TRBD1 or TRBD2 (7 bases each). The V and J ends lost 0 bases and 12 bases respectively, with 16 bases between them. Germline V gene sequence: CDR1 SGDLS, CDR2 YYNGEE. The CDR3 runs 14 residues. This CDR3 is CASSVVGQGGVQFF. Written as DNA, the CDR3 is TGTGCCAGCAGCGTAGTCGGCCAGGGGGGGGTGCAGTTCTTC.

This clonotype was counted a few times. The chain's CDR3 is CASSLVLELKTQYF. CDR3 coding DNA: TGTGCCAGCAGCTTAGTTTTAGAGTTAAAGACCCAGTACTTC. The V gene is TRBV7-8, the J gene TRBJ2-5, with D hard to call. This CDR3 has 14 residues. CDR1 and CDR2 from the germline V gene are SGHVS and FQNEAQ. The V gene lost 1 base and the J gene lost 6 bases, with 12 bases spanning the gap. Combining the CDR3 with reference TRBV7-8 and TRBJ2-5 gives the whole variable domain GAGVSQSPRYKVAKRGQDVALRCDPISGHVSLFWYQQALGQGPEFLTYFQNEAQLDKSGLPSDRFFAERPEGSVSTLKIQRTQQEDSAVYLCASSLVLELKTQYFGPGTRLLVL.